A single sample gave rise to the 15 T cell receptor beta chains below, sequenced in a study of graft-versus-host responses after intestinal transplantation (TCRdb year 2021). The library was obtained by the immunoSEQ multiplex PCR assay. The immuneACCESS repertoire file appears here via TCRdb, limited to in-frame rearrangements. These files lack a portion of the clones; in checked studies, under half of the deficit traces to unresolved V genes, and the cause of the others is not known. Present in this sample are approximately 10,000 clones, approximately 86% of which were seen just once. The ten largest account for about 5.2% of the sample. Dithiothreitol, EDTA incubations and collagenase D digestion were used to isolate intraepithelial and lamina propria lymphocytes from graft specimens. Here the sequenced sample was ileum tissue, taken around 24 months after intestinal transplantation. These TCRs come from a human patient who received an intestinal transplant, so some T cells may come from the graft donor.

This clone was seen once. The chain uses TRBV7-2 and TRBJ2-1; 8 nucleotides align to TRBD2. This CDR3 has 18 residues. CDR1 and CDR2 (germline): SGHTA, FQGNSA. V lost 2 bases and J lost 8; bases outside the gene matches: 17. DNA for the CDR3: TGTGCCAGCAGCTTACTTCTGAGCGGGAGAGCCGGTGTGGATGAGCAGTTCTTC. Residues: CASSLLLSGRAGVDEQFF.

This rearrangement joins TRBV6-5 to TRBJ2-1; D gene ambiguous. Per germline, CDR1 MNHEY and CDR2 SVGAGI. Trimming cost V 2 bases and J 0 bases, with 8 bases left between them. This CDR3 region has 15 residues. CDR3 sequence (DNA): TGTGCCAGCAGTTACACAGTCGTCTCCTACAATGAGCAGTTCTTC. It is translated as CASSYTVVSYNEQFF.

This clone has only one observation. At one end the junction does not follow the germline gene, possibly because of a read error. The rearrangement links TRBV28 to TRBJ1-2; D is ambiguous. The CDR3 is made up of 10 amino acids. Germline CDR1 and CDR2: MDHEN and SYDVKM. The CDR3 coding sequence is TGTGCCAGCAGCTCTCACCAATCCTCTTTC. It encodes CASSSHQSSF.

The chain carries TRBV28 and TRBJ1-3; D might be TRBD1 (6 bases). CDR1 is MDHEN and CDR2 is SYDVKM in the germline V gene. The V and J ends lost 5 bases and 0 bases respectively, with 14 bases between them. This CDR3 has 16 amino acids. The CDR3 here is CASSGGGPSSGNTIYF. CDR3 DNA: TGTGCCAGCAGTGGGGGGGGCCCGAGCTCTGGAAACACCATATATTTT.

This rearrangement joins TRBV10-3 to TRBJ1-5; the D is unclear. The germline V gene encodes CDR1 ENHRY and CDR2 SYGVKD. V dropped 1 base and J dropped 5 bases, with 6 bases sitting between them. The CDR3 extends over 13 amino acids. The CDR3 coding sequence is TGTGCCATCAGTGAGTTCGGGGATCAGCCCCAGCATTTT. Translating gives CAISEFGDQPQHF.

This clone has just a few counts. The chain couples TRBV7-6 to TRBJ2-1; maybe TRBD2 (5 bases). The CDR3 has 15 residues. Trimming removed 0 bases at V and 3 bases at J, with 9 bases between. Germline V gives CDR1 SGHVS, CDR2 FNYEAQ. This CDR3 is CASSLAQRHYNEQFF. In DNA form, the CDR3 reads TGTGCCAGCAGCTTAGCTCAGCGGCACTACAATGAGCAGTTCTTC.

The sample holds one count of this clone. The CDR3 is CASSLGTTNSYEQYF. The CDR3 DNA reads as TGTGCCAGCAGCTTAGGAACTACCAACTCCTACGAGCAGTACTTC. The chain joins TRBV7-9 to TRBJ2-7; D call uncertain. Between the trimmed V and J ends, which lost 1 base and 0 bases, there was a span of 10 bases. CDR1 is SEHNR, CDR2 FQNEAQ, per germline (reference sequence). The CDR3 length is 15 residues.

The chain links TRBV7-2 to TRBJ2-1; D may be TRBD1 (5 bases). V lost 1 base and J lost 5, with 9 bases in between. Germline V gene sequence: CDR1 SGHTA, CDR2 FQGNSA. CDR3 size: 14 residues. The DNA of the CDR3 is TGTGCCAGCAGCTTAGGTTTGGGGCACAATGAGCAGTTCTTC. This codes for CASSLGLGHNEQFF.

The gene calls are TRBV6-1 and TRBJ2-5; D remains ambiguous. V lost 1 base to trimming and J lost 2 bases, with 5 bases between them. Germline V gene sequence: CDR1 MNHNS, CDR2 SASEGT. This CDR3 has 13 residues. CDR3 protein: CASSEVPQETQYF. In nucleotides, the CDR3 is TGTGCCAGCAGTGAAGTACCACAAGAGACCCAGTACTTC.

The rearrangement uses TRBV18 and TRBJ2-3; tentative D call: TRBD1 (6 bases). Between the trimmed V and J ends, which lost 8 bases and 4 bases, there was a span of 10 bases. The CDR3 is made up of 12 amino acids. The germline V gene encodes CDR1 KGHSH and CDR2 LQKENI. CDR3 sequence reads: CASSTGPDTQYF. The CDR3 DNA is TGTGCCAGCAGTACAGGGCCAGATACGCAGTATTTT.

The J gene is TRBJ2-2, the V gene TRBV7-9, with 7 bases aligning to TRBD1. CDR3 length: 15 amino acids. The germline gives CDR1 SEHNR, CDR2 FQNEAQ (reference sequence). Losses at the gene ends were 5 bases for V and 4 bases for J; bases not matched to a gene: 7. The CDR3 region is CASSHNRGGTGELFF. The CDR3 DNA is TGTGCCAGCAGCCACAACAGGGGCGGCACCGGGGAGCTGTTTTTT.

The V and J genes are TRBV6-1 and TRBJ2-2; D call uncertain. The CDR3 length is 12 residues. Trimming removed 2 bases at V and 8 bases at J, with 6 bases between. The germline V gene has CDR1 MNHNS and CDR2 SASEGT. CDR3 bases: TGTGCCAGCAGTGAAAGATCGGGGGAGCTGTTTTTT. It is translated as CASSERSGELFF.

This clone was detected a few times. The chain links TRBV29-1 to TRBJ2-5; TRBD1 is a possible D gene (6 bases). The germline V and J ends were trimmed by 5 bases and 5 bases, with 15 bases remaining between them. Germline V gene data show CDR1 as SQVTM and CDR2 as ANQGSEA. The CDR3 extends over 13 amino acids. This chain's CDR3 is CSVSQGLGETQYF. The CDR3 coding sequence is TGCAGCGTTTCTCAGGGGTTGGGGGAGACCCAGTACTTC.

This chain links TRBV7-9 with TRBJ2-7; 14 bases are shared with TRBD2. Germline CDR1 is SEHNR and CDR2 is FQNEAQ (reference sequence). The length of the CDR3 is 17 residues. With 5 bases clipped from V and 2 bases from J, the junction kept 8 bases outside the gene matches. The CDR3: CASSLLLTSGRAYEQYF. The CDR3, as DNA: TGTGCCAGCAGCCTACTACTGACTAGCGGGAGGGCCTACGAGCAGTACTTC.

V and J are TRBV7-2 and TRBJ2-7, with 7 bases that match TRBD1. CDR1 and CDR2 (germline): SGHTA, FQGNSA. The V gene end was trimmed by 4 bases and the J gene end by 2 bases; junction bases not matched to a gene: 8. CDR3 size: 15 residues. For the CDR3, the DNA is TGTGCCAGCAGCTCGGGACAGCCCGGGGCCTACGAGCAGTACTTC. Encoded protein: CASSSGQPGAYEQYF.